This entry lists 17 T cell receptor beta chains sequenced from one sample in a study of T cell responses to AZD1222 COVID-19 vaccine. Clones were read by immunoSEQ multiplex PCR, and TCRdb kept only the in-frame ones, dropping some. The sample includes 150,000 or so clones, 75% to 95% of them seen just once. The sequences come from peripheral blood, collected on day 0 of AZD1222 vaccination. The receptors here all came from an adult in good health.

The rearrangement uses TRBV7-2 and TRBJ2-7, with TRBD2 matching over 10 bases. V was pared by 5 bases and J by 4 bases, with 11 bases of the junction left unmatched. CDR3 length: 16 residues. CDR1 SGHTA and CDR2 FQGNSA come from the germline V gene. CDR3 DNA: TGTGCCAGCAGCCCCCGAGGAGTAGCGGGAGGATACGAGCAGTACTTC. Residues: CASSPRGVAGGYEQYF.

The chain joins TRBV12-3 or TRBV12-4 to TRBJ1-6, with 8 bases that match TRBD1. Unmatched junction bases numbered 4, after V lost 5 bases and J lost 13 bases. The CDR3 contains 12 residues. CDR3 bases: TGTGCCAGCAGTGCAGGGGGCTTCCCCCTCCACTTT. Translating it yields CASSAGGFPLHF.

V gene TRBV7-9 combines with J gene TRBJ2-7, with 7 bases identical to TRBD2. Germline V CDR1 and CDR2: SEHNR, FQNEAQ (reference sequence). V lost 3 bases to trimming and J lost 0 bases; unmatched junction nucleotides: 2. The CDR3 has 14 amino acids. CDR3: CASSFGGSSYEQYF. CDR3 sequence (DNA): TGTGCCAGCAGCTTCGGGGGGAGCTCCTACGAGCAGTACTTC.

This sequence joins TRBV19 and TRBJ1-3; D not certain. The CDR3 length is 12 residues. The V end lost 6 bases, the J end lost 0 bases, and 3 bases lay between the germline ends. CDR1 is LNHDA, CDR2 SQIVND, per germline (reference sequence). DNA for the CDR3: TGTGCCAGTAGGTTCTCTGGAAACACCATATATTTT. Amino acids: CASRFSGNTIYF.

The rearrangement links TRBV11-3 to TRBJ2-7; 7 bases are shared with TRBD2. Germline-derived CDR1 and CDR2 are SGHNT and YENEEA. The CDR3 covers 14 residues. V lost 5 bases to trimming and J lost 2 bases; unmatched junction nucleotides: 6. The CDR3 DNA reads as TGTGCCAGCAGCCCGGGGGGTAGGCCCTACGAGCAGTACTTC. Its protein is CASSPGGRPYEQYF.

CDR3 nucleotides: TGTGCCAGCGGACCCGGGACGGGGAATTCACCCCTCCACTTT. Residues: CASGPGTGNSPLHF. The gene calls are TRBV7-9 and TRBJ1-6; a weak D match, TRBD1 (5 bases). Trimming took off 8 bases at V and 7 bases at J, with 15 bases between the two ends. The germline V gene has CDR1 SEHNR and CDR2 FQNEAQ (reference sequence). CDR3 length equals 14 residues.

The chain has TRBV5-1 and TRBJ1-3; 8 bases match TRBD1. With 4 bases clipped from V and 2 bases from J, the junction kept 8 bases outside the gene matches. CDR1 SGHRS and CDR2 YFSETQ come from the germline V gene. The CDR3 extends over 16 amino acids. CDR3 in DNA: TGCGCCAGCAGCGGGACAGGTTTCACTACTGGAAACACCATATATTTT. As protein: CASSGTGFTTGNTIYF.

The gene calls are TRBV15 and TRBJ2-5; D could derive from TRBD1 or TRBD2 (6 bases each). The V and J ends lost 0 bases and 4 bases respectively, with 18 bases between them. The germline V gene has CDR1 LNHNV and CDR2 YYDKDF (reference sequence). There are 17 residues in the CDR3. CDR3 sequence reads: CATSRDWESRGAETQYF. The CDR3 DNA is TGTGCCACCAGCAGAGATTGGGAGAGTAGGGGGGCAGAGACCCAGTACTTC.

CDR3 DNA sequence: TGTGCCAGCAGTTACTCTAGACTAGCTTCTACCGGGGAGCTGTTTTTT. Its translation is CASSYSRLASTGELFF. The chain combines TRBV6-6 with TRBJ2-2, with TRBD2 matching 7 bases. V lost 0 bases and J lost 5; bases outside the gene matches: 6. The CDR3 spans 16 residues. The germline CDR1 and CDR2 sequences are MNHNY and SVGAGI (reference sequence).

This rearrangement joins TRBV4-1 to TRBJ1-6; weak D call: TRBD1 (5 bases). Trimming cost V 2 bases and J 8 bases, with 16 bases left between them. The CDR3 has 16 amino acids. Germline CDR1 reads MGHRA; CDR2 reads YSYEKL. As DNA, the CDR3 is TGCGCCAGCAGCCAAACCTTCACAGGTCCGCATTCACCCCTCCACTTT. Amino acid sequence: CASSQTFTGPHSPLHF.

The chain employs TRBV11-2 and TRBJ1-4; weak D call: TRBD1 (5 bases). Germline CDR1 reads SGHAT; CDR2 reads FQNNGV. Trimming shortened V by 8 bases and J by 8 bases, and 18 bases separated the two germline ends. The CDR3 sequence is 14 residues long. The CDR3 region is CASATPGPGEKLFF. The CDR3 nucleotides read TGTGCCAGCGCCACCCCGGGGCCGGGGGAAAAACTGTTTTTT.

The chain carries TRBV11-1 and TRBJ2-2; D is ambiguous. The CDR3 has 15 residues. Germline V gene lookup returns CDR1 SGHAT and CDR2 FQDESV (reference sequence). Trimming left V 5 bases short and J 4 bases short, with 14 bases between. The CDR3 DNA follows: TGTGCCAGCAGCCCAAGATCAGTTTCCACCGGGGAGCTGTTTTTT. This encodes CASSPRSVSTGELFF.

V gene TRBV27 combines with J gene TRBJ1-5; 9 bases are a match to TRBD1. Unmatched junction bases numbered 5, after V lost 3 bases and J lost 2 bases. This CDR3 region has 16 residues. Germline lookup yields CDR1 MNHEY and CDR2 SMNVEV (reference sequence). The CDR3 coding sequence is TGTGCCAGCAGTTTTTCGGGACAGGGACGCAATCAGCCCCAGCATTTT. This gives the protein CASSFSGQGRNQPQHF.

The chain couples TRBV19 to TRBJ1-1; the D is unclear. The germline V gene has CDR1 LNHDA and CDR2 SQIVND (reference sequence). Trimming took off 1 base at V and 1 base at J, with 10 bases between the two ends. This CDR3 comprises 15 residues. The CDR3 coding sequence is TGTGCCAGTAGTATAGCGGGGATCTCGAACACTGAAGCTTTCTTT. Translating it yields CASSIAGISNTEAFF.

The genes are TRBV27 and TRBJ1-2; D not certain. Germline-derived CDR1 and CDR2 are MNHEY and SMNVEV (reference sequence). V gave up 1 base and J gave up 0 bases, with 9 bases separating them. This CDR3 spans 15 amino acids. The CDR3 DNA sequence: TGTGCCAGCAGTTTATTAGGGCGCACTAACTATGGCTACACCTTC. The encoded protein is CASSLLGRTNYGYTF.

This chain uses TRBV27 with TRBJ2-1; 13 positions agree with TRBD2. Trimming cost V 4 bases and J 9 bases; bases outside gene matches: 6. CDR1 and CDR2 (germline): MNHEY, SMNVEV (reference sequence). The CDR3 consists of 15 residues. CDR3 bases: TGTGCCAGCAGTTCGTGGACTAGCGGGAGCACTGAGCAGTTCTTC. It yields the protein CASSSWTSGSTEQFF.

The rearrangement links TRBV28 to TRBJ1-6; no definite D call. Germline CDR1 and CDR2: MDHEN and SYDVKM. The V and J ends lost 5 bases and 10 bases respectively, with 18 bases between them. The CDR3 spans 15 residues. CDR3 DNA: TGTGCCAGCAGTGCCCTCGGGGAGGGCGGCTCACCCCTCCACTTT. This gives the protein CASSALGEGGSPLHF. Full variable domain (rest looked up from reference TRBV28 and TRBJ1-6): DVKVTQSSRYLVKRTGEKVFLECVQDMDHENMFWYRQDPGLGLRLIYFSYDVKMKEKGDIPEGYSVSREKKERFSLILESASTNQTSMYLCASSALGEGGSPLHFGNGTRLTVT.